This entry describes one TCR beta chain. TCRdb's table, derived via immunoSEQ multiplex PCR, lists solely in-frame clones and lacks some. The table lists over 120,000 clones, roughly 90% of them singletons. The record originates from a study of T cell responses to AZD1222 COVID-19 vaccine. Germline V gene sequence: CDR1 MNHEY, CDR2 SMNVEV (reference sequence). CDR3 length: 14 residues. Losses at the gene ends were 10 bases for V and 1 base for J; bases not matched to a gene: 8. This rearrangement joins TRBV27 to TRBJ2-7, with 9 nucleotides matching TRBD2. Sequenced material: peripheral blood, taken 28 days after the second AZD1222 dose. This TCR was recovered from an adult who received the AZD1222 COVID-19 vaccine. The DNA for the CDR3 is TGTGCCACCGGGACTAGCCTCTTTTCCTACGAGCAGTACTTC. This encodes CATGTSLFSYEQYF.